Listed below are T cell receptor beta chains from one sample, sequenced in a study of T cell responses to AZD1222 COVID-19 vaccine. Some clones are missing from TCRdb's copy, which holds only in-frame ones; the method was immunoSEQ multiplex PCR. Seen here are 70,000 to 95,000 clones, about 86% observed once, and the top ten hold about 6%. The starting material was peripheral blood, obtained 28 days after the second AZD1222 dose. The receptors were gathered from an adult who received the AZD1222 COVID-19 vaccine. The CDR3 runs from the conserved cysteine through the conserved F or W.

v_gene | CDR3aa
TRBV28 | CASSPTGMNTEAFF
TRBV7-3 | CASSLAPGGAPGEQFF
TRBV7-6 | CASSLDSGDSYEQYF
TRBV6-5 | CASNPDRRNEKLFF
TRBV10-2 | CASSSEQGLQETQYF
TRBV6-5 | CASSPYEQYF
TRBV10-1 | CASSEPESYEQYF
TRBV28 | CASSPGGGSYEQYF
TRBV28 | CASSSPGQGIEQYF
TRBV5-1 | CASSPGGAGEQYF
TRBV3-1/TRBV3-2 | CASSLQAGGHGEQFF
TRBV9 | CASSPRDSNNEKLFF
TRBV4-1 | CASSQGPVGFNGYTF
TRBV6-5 | CASGGGSGSRDTQYF
TRBV19 | CASRADRVWTEAFF
TRBV4-2 | CASSQDRRNTEAFF
TRBV28 | CASSLRRASDEQFF
TRBV6-5 | CASSYSIGTETQYF
TRBV29-1 | CSVPLGGDEQYF
TRBV2 | CASNAPRRASGRHNEQFF
TRBV2 | CASSASGRGAGELFF
TRBV4-2 | CASSQMGGVTSTDTQYF
TRBV7-6 | CASSPSVAGAYEQYF
TRBV5-1 | CASSPSLGQSQETQYF
TRBV12-5 | CASARGGGNTGELFF
TRBV2 | CASRPGRHNEKLFF
TRBV28 | CASSSTGGGTDTQYF
TRBV23-1 | CASSEGQTGPYEQYF
TRBV6-5 | CASKRGGDSYEQYF
TRBV5-1 | CASSLDRFEQYF
TRBV6-2/TRBV6-3 | CASSYGQGLGTYEQYF
TRBV30 | CAWSVGALGNQPQHF
TRBV6-6 | CASSYGTGMEAFF
TRBV6-2/TRBV6-3 | CASSTPRGTTDTQYF
TRBV7-3 | CASSLTGAVTGELFF
TRBV7-6 | CASSLARSSGRRPNEQFF
TRBV2 | CAVIAPGRLYNEQFF
TRBV5-6 | CASSSNPSYEQYF
TRBV5-1 | CASRSGQTGAYEQYF
TRBV28 | CASSFRQGANSPLHF
TRBV28 | CASSLWTGGKNYGYTF
TRBV7-2 | CASGTLTETQYF
TRBV10-3 | CAISEQADTGELFF
TRBV7-2 | CASSFRGGRGYEQYF
TRBV6-6 | CASLRAGEAFF
TRBV19 | CASSIGQLARQPQHF
TRBV7-9 | CASSLETGGNTEAFF
TRBV6-4 | CASSDAATGTANYGYTF
TRBV3-1/TRBV3-2 | CASSPDASYNEQFF
TRBV19 | CASRKGAGNTIYF
TRBV18 | CASSLRQGGANTEAFF
TRBV6-5 | CASSPTSGRRYEQYF
TRBV7-2 | CASSLGRQGGLNEQFF
TRBV2 | CASIYHNEQFF
TRBV6-5 | CASSGQGNGELFF
TRBV18 | CASSPFTSGSAEAFF
TRBV4-1 | CASSQGAGGGQETQYF